The 17 T cell receptor beta chains listed next were all sequenced from one sample in a study of read filtering for tumor transcriptome and immune sequencing. The library was built from roughly 400 ng RNA with molecular barcoded adaptors for alpha/delta and beta/gamma chains. A single record per CDR3 protein comes from TCRdb applying MiXCR to the reads. The table includes about 27,000 distinct CDR3 sequences, roughly 14% detected once. Sample: a population of CD138-negative cells sorted from bone marrow. These receptor sequences come from a donor over 35 with multiple myeloma.

This clonotype showed up many times. The genes are TRBV7-8 and TRBJ2-7; 12 bases line up with TRBD1. The length of the CDR3 is 14 residues. CDR1 SGHVS and CDR2 FQNEAQ come from the germline V gene. V lost 4 bases and J lost 4; bases outside the gene matches: 2. In DNA form, the CDR3 reads TGTGCCAGCAGCTCGGGACAGGGGGCTTACGAGCAGTACTTC. Its protein is CASSSGQGAYEQYF. Full variable domain (rest looked up from reference TRBV7-8 and TRBJ2-7): GAGVSQSPRYKVAKRGQDVALRCDPISGHVSLFWYQQALGQGPEFLTYFQNEAQLDKSGLPSDRFFAERPEGSVSTLKIQRTQQEDSAVYLCASSSGQGAYEQYFGPGTRLTVT.

The genes are TRBV27 and TRBJ2-7; 9 bases match TRBD1. J was trimmed by 3 bases and V by 4 bases; bases with no gene match: 1. Germline V gene data show CDR1 as MNHEY and CDR2 as SMNVEV (reference sequence). This CDR3 spans 13 amino acids. CDR3 in DNA: TGTGCCAGCAGTTGGGGACAGGGCTACGAGCAGTACTTC. Residues: CASSWGQGYEQYF.

A note on this clonotype: A far larger clone lies a single base away; this is likely a read error. V gene TRBV6-1 combines with J gene TRBJ1-5; no firm D call. CDR1 is MNHNS, CDR2 SASEGT, per germline. The CDR3 has 14 amino acids. CDR3 sequence (DNA): TGTGCCAGCAGTGAGTGGGGAAACAATCAGCCCCAGCGTTTT. It yields the protein CASSEWGNNQPQRF.

This clonotype was recorded at least ten times. The chain employs TRBV15 and TRBJ2-5, with 8 nucleotides matching TRBD2. Per germline, CDR1 LNHNV and CDR2 YYDKDF (reference sequence). CDR3 length: 15 residues. The J segment lost 1 base and the V segment lost 1 base, leaving 2 bases of the junction unmatched. The CDR3 loop reads CATSRGAGVQETQYF. The CDR3 bases are TGTGCCACCAGCAGAGGAGCGGGGGTCCAAGAGACCCAGTACTTC.

The chain is built from TRBV12-3 or TRBV12-4 and TRBJ2-7, with 8 bases matching TRBD2. The CDR3 spans 16 residues. The trim removed 6 bases at V and 2 bases at J, leaving 12 bases unmatched. DNA of the CDR3: TGTGCCAGCAGGCGTGGGGGTAGCGGGATCCCCTACGAGCAGTACTTC. This gives the protein CASRRGGSGIPYEQYF.

This clonotype was observed at least ten times. V gene TRBV5-5 combines with J gene TRBJ2-1; D call uncertain. With 0 bases removed from V and 7 bases from J, the gap between germline ends came to 14 bases. Germline V gene lookup returns CDR1 SGHKS and CDR2 YYEKEE (reference sequence). This CDR3 is built from 15 residues. The CDR3 loop reads CASSLADGPSNEQFF. The CDR3 DNA reads as TGTGCCAGCAGCTTGGCGGACGGCCCTAGTAATGAGCAGTTCTTC.

In this sample, this clonotype turned up a few times. With a much larger clone just one base away, this may be a read error. The chain uses TRBV11-2 and TRBJ2-7, with TRBD1 matching 7 bases. This CDR3 is built from 14 residues. Germline V gene sequence: CDR1 SGHAT, CDR2 FQNNGV. CDR3 DNA sequence: TGTGCCAGCAGCCCCCGGGACAGAGCCTACGATCAGTACTTC. Protein: CASSPRDRAYDQYF. The whole variable domain, remainder taken from reference TRBV11-2 and TRBJ2-7, is EAGVAQSPRYKIIEKRQSVAFWCNPISGHATLYWYQQILGQGPKLLIQFQNNGVVDDSQLPKDRFSAERLKGVDSTLKIQPAKLEDSAVYLCASSPRDRAYDQYFGPGTRLTVT.

The sample holds many counts of this clonotype. This rearrangement joins TRBV2 to TRBJ2-5; a possible D gene is TRBD2 (6 bases). Germline values: CDR1 SNHLY, CDR2 FYNNEI. The CDR3 spans 15 residues. V was shortened by 6 bases and J by 1 base, with 15 bases between the two germline ends. The CDR3 reads CASRDLAHSQETQYF. The DNA for the CDR3 is TGTGCCAGCAGGGATCTAGCGCATAGCCAAGAGACCCAGTACTTC.

Ten or more counts support this clonotype. The V gene is TRBV30, the J gene TRBJ1-3; no clear D gene. The CDR3 has 13 amino acids. CDR1 GTSNPN and CDR2 SVGIG come from the germline V gene (reference sequence). Trimming pared 1 base from V and 3 bases from J, leaving 7 bases between. Written as DNA, the CDR3 is TGTGCCTGGAGTGAGTTGGTTGGAAACACCATATATTTT. It translates to CAWSELVGNTIYF.

This clonotype has ten or more counts. The chain recombines TRBV20-1 with TRBJ2-7; D is undetermined. The V gene lost 5 bases and the J gene lost 0 bases, with 17 bases spanning the gap. This CDR3 contains 15 residues. Germline lookup yields CDR1 DFQATT and CDR2 SNEGSKA (reference sequence). The CDR3 nucleotides are TGCAGTGCTCACCTTCTCGGGCTTAGCTCCTACGAGCAGTACTTC. Translating it yields CSAHLLGLSSYEQYF.

This clonotype was counted ten times or more. The chain uses TRBV11-1 and TRBJ2-1; 11 bases agree with TRBD1. After removal of 5 bases from V and 4 bases from J, the junction contained 7 bases not matched to a gene. The CDR3 runs to 16 residues. Germline loops: CDR1 SGHAT, CDR2 FQDESV (reference sequence). The CDR3 DNA is TGTGCCAGCAGCCAATACGGACAGGGGGCTTACAATGAGCAGTTCTTC. Translation gives CASSQYGQGAYNEQFF.

In its sample, this clonotype was seen many times. The chain recombines TRBV14 with TRBJ2-7; D remains unclear. Germline CDR1 is SGHDN and CDR2 is FVKESK. The CDR3 spans 12 residues. Trimming stripped 4 bases from V and 3 bases from J, with 7 bases between. The CDR3 protein is CASSLDRYEQYF. CDR3 bases: TGTGCCAGCAGCCTCGACCGCTACGAGCAGTACTTC.

About this clonotype itself: The CDR3 carries no conserved terminal phenylalanine or tryptophan, so it likely arises from a read error. This chain links TRBV29-1 with TRBJ2-7; the D call may be TRBD1 or TRBD2 (5 bases each). The germline V gene encodes CDR1 SQVTM and CDR2 ANQGSEA. This CDR3 is built from 12 residues. V lost 6 bases and J 3 bases, leaving 12 bases between the germline ends. This chain's CDR3 is CSVLGTGYEQYI. CDR3 nucleotides: TGCAGCGTCCTTGGGACGGGCTACGAGCAGTACATC.

This clonotype has ten or more counts. The chain employs TRBV19 and TRBJ1-5; no clear D gene. The V gene lost 3 bases and the J gene lost 5 bases, with 8 bases spanning the gap. The CDR3 contains 13 residues. Germline V lookup: CDR1 LNHDA, CDR2 SQIVND (reference sequence). The CDR3 bases are TGTGCCAGTAGTATCTACGGGGATCAGCCCCAGCATTTT. Its protein is CASSIYGDQPQHF. Drawing the rest from reference TRBV19 and TRBJ1-5, the complete variable domain is DGGITQSPKYLFRKEGQNVTLSCEQNLNHDAMYWYRQDPGQGLRLIYYSQIVNDFQKGDIAEGYSVSREKKESFPLTVTSAQKNPTAFYLCASSIYGDQPQHFGDGTRLSIL.

This clonotype has just one count. The junction does not match germline at one end; this may be a read error. The CDR3 sequence is CASSLEQAASADTQYF. The DNA of the CDR3 is TGCGCCAGCAGCTTGGAACAGGCCGCCAGTGCAGATACGCAGTACTTT. The genes are TRBV5-1 and TRBJ2-4, with TRBD1 as a possible D gene (5 bases). This CDR3 is 16 amino acids long. Germline assignment: CDR1 SGHRS and CDR2 YFSETQ.

Only one count was recorded for this clonotype. The chain is built from TRBV6-1 and TRBJ1-5; tentatively, D is TRBD1 (5 bases). The CDR3 totals 16 residues. Germline CDR1 reads MNHNS; CDR2 reads SASEGT. V was pared by 2 bases and J by 6 bases, with 17 bases between. The CDR3 protein is CASSENADRGFQPQHF. The CDR3 DNA is TGTGCCAGCAGTGAAAATGCAGACAGAGGATTTCAGCCCCAGCATTTT.

The chain joins TRBV18 to TRBJ2-7, with 12 bases lining up with TRBD2. The CDR3 is made up of 18 amino acids. Germline trimming cut 8 bases from V and 2 bases from J; bases unmatched to any gene: 16. Per the germline V gene, CDR1 is KGHSH and CDR2 is LQKENI. CDR3 nucleotide sequence: TGTGCCAGCCCACTAAATCAACCGGCTAGCGGGAGGGCCTACGAGCAGTACTTC. Translation gives CASPLNQPASGRAYEQYF.